This TCR beta chain appears in the sequencing data of a study of T-cell memory formation after mild COVID-19. Study at large: Across donors, TCR clusters were largely donor specific. Study-level results: Pre-infection memory already had some responding clones, implying cross-reactive memory joined. The authors left the SARS-CoV-2 specificity of second-wave clones peaking on day 37 unconfirmed.

Employing constant-segment primers, 5'RACE generated TCR alpha and TCR beta cDNA libraries bearing sample barcodes and UMIs. TCRdb used MiXCR to reprocess the 5' RACE reads, holding one entry per CDR3 protein. The sample has about 470,000 distinct CDR3 sequences, roughly 25% seen once. This clonotype has a count of ten or more. Its antigen is currently unknown. The J segment lost 7 bases and the V segment lost 2 bases, leaving 3 bases of the junction unmatched. The CDR3 totals 15 residues. CDR1 and CDR2 from the germline V gene are SGHDT and YYEEEE. The sequence came from an adult woman who had mild COVID-19 (a few samples of this study predate the infection). Cell type and time point are not known. The sample taken for sequencing was PBMCs or a T cell subset sorted from them (not recorded which). This chain uses TRBV5-6 with TRBJ2-1, with TRBD2 matching 13 bases. In DNA form, the CDR3 reads TGTGCCAGCAGCTTCCGGACTAGCGGGAGAAATGAGCAGTTCTTC. This codes for CASSFRTSGRNEQFF.